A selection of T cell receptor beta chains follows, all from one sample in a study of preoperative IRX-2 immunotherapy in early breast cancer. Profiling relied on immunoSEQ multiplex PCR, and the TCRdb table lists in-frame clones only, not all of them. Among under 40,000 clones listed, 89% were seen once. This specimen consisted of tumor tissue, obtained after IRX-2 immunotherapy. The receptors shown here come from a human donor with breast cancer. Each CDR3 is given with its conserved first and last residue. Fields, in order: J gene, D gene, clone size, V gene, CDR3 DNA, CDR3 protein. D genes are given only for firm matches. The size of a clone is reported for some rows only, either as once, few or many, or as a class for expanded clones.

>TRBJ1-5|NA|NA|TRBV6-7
TGTGCCAGCAGTTACTCGTATGTAGCCCAGTACAGGGTGAAGCCCCAGCATTTT
CASSYSYVAQYRVKPQHF
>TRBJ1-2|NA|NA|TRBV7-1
TGTGCCAGCAGCCGCGAGGGGAACTATGGCTACACCTTC
CASSREGNYGYTF
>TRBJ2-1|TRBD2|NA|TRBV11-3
TGTGCCAGCAGCTCCCGCGGACTAGCAGCCTACAATGAGCAGTTCTTC
CASSSRGLAAYNEQFF
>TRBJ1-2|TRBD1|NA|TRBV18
TGTGCCAGCTCACCAGGGACAGGGGATAACTATGGCTACACCTTC
CASSPGTGDNYGYTF
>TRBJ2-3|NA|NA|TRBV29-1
TGCAGCGTTGAAGGCGGGACCAATACGCAGTATTTT
CSVEGGTNTQYF
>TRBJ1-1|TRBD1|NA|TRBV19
TGTGCCAGCAGAGACAGGGACACTGAAGCTTTCTTT
CASRDRDTEAFF
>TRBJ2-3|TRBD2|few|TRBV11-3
TGTGCCAGCATCCAGGGACTAGCGGGGCCCCGAAGCACAGATACGCAGTATTTT
CASIQGLAGPRSTDTQYF
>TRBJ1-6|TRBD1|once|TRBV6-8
TGTGCCAGCAGTCGGATACAGGGGTCCGGCCTCCACTTT
CASSRIQGSGLHF
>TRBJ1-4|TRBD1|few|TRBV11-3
TGTGCCAGCAGTTCGAGTCGGACAGGAAGAGAAAAACTGTTTTTT
CASSSSRTGREKLFF
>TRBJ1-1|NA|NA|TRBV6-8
TGTGCCAGCAGTGAGTTCCCGAACACTGAAGCTTTCTTT
CASSEFPNTEAFF
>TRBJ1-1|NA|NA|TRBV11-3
TGTGCCAGCAGCCGAAGTCGGTTGAACACTGAAGCTTTCTTT
CASSRSRLNTEAFF
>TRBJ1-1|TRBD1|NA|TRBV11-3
TGTGCCAGCAGCACTTGGACAGGGCTAAGCACTGAAGCTTTCTTT
CASSTWTGLSTEAFF
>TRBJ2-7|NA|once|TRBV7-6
TGTGCCAGCAGCGAGCTACGGGTGGGGTTCTACGAGCAGTACTTC
CASSELRVGFYEQYF
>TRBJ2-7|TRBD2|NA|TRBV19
TGTGCCAGTAGTACCCTCCCCCCGGGAGGAGCCTACGAGCAGTACTTC
CASSTLPPGGAYEQYF
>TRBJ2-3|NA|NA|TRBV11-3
TGTGCCAGCAGCTTAATTGCCACGTCCGCCACAGATACGCAGTATTTT
CASSLIATSATDTQYF
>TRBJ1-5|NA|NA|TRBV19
TGTGCCAGTAGGATTTTAGCGGGCAATCAGCCCCAGCATTTT
CASRILAGNQPQHF
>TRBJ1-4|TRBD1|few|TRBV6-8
TGTGCCAGCAGGGGACAGGGTTTGGTAACTAATGAAAAACTGTTTTTT
CASRGQGLVTNEKLFF
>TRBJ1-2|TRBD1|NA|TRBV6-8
TGTGCCATCAGTGCACAGGGGGCGGGTGGCTACACCTTC
CAISAQGAGGYTF
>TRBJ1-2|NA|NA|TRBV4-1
TGCGCCAGCAGCCAAGAAGGGAGTATCTATGGCTACACCTTC
CASSQEGSIYGYTF
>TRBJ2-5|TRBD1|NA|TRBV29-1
TGCAGCGTTGGACAGGGGGGAGAGACCCAGTACTTC
CSVGQGGETQYF
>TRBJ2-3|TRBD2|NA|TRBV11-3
TGTGCCAGCAGCCAAGGCGGGAGTCCAGATACGCAGTATTTT
CASSQGGSPDTQYF
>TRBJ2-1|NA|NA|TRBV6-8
TGTGCCAGCAGTGACTCCTCGCGCAGCTCCTACAATGAGCAGTTCTTC
CASSDSSRSSYNEQFF
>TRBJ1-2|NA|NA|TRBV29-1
TGCAGCGGGATAGGACAGTCCTATGGCTACACCTTC
CSGIGQSYGYTF
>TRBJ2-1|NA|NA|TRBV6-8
TGTGCCAGCAGATCCGGGTCGCCGGGCCATGAGCAGTTCTTC
CASRSGSPGHEQFF
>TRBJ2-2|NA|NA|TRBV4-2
NA
CASSLGGRRAGELFF
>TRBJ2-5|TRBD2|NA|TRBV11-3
TGTGCCAGCAGCAGGAGGACTAGCGGGGTGTACCAAGAGACCCAGTACTTC
CASSRRTSGVYQETQYF
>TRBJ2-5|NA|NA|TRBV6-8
TGTGCCAGCAAGAACGGGCTTTTGGATCAAGAGACCCAGTACTTC
CASKNGLLDQETQYF